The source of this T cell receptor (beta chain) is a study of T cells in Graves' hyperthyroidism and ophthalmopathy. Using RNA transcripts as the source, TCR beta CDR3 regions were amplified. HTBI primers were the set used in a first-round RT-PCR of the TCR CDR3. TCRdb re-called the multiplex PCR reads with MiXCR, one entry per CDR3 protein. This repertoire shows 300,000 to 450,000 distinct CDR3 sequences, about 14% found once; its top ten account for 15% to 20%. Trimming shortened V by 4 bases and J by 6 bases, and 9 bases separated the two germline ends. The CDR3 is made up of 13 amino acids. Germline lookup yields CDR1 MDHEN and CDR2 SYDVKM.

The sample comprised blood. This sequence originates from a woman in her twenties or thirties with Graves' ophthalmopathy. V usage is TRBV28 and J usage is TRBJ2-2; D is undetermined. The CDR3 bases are TGTGCCAGCAGTTCACGGTCGGCCGGGGAGCTGTTTTTT. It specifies CASSSRSAGELFF. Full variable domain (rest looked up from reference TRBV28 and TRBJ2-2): DVKVTQSSRYLVKRTGEKVFLECVQDMDHENMFWYRQDPGLGLRLIYFSYDVKMKEKGDIPEGYSVSREKKERFSLILESASTNQTSMYLCASSSRSAGELFFGEGSRLTVL.